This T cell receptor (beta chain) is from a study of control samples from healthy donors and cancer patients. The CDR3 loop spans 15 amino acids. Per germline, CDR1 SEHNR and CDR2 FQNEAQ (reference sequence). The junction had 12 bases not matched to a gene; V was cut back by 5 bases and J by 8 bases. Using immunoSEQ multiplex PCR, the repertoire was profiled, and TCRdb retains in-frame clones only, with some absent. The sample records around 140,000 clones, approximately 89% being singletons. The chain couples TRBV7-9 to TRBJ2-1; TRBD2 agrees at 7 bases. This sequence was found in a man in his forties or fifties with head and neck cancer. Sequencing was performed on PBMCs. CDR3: CASSPQGGIIDEQFF. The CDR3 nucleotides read TGTGCCAGCAGCCCGCAGGGAGGGATAATCGATGAGCAGTTCTTC.